The 10 T cell receptor beta chains reported below all come from one sample, sequenced in a study of CD8 T cells in ankylosing spondylitis. Points from the study as a whole: Characteristic, it appeared, of ankylosing spondylitis blood was a TCR beta motif of about eight highly homologous variants.

Which antigens these TCRs recognize remains unknown. Using its own MiXCR run on the 5' RACE reads, TCRdb lists one record per CDR3 protein. The sample yields almost 400,000 distinct CDR3 sequences, about 20% seen once. Material: blood, either unsorted or a sorted T cell fraction (not recorded which). Receptor source: a male donor with ankylosing spondylitis.

In its sample, this clonotype was seen a few times. The chain couples TRBV12-3 or TRBV12-4 to TRBJ2-7, with a possible D match to TRBD1 (5 bases). Trimming removed 1 base from V and 0 bases from J, with 10 bases in between. The CDR3 consists of 15 residues. CDR3 nucleotides: TGTGCCAGCAGTTTAGTGTCCAGGGCCTCCTACGAGCAGTACTTC. This translates into CASSLVSRASYEQYF.

The chain carries TRBV24-1 and TRBJ1-5; no clear D gene. The CDR3 extends over 12 amino acids. CDR1 KGHDR and CDR2 SFDVKD come from the germline V gene. V was pared by 4 bases and J by 5 bases, with 5 bases between. The DNA of the CDR3 is TGTGCCACCAGTGACCTTTATCAGCCCCAGCATTTT. Its translation is CATSDLYQPQHF.

In nucleotides, the CDR3 is TGCGCCAGCAGCCAAGCGGAAACTAGCCTGGCGGGAGGATACGAGCAGTACTTC. Its translation: CASSQAETSLAGGYEQYF. The rearrangement joins TRBV4-1 to TRBJ2-7; 8 bases fit TRBD2. J lost 4 bases, V lost 1 base, and 15 bases had no gene match. CDR3 length: 18 amino acids. Germline V gene lookup returns CDR1 MGHRA and CDR2 YSYEKL.

In this sample, this clonotype turned up a few times. The genes are TRBV5-1 and TRBJ2-3; D is unclear. CDR3 length equals 13 residues. The V and J ends lost 5 bases and 3 bases respectively, with 10 bases between them. Germline V gene data show CDR1 as SGHRS and CDR2 as YFSETQ. CDR3 sequence: CASRVDWTDTQYF. In nucleotides, the CDR3 is TGCGCCAGCAGGGTAGATTGGACAGATACGCAGTATTTT.

This clonotype was seen a handful of times. The chain links TRBV7-3 to TRBJ1-6; D is ambiguous. V shed 1 base and J shed 7 bases, with 5 bases lying between them. The CDR3 runs to 13 residues. CDR1 and CDR2 from the germline V gene are SGHTA and FQGTGA. The CDR3 loop is CASSLNKNSPLHF. The DNA of the CDR3 is TGTGCCAGCAGCTTAAATAAGAATTCACCCCTCCACTTT.

V and J are TRBV20-1 and TRBJ2-5; TRBD1 might be the D (5 bases). Trimming pared 6 bases from V and 5 bases from J, leaving 10 bases between. Germline CDR1 and CDR2: DFQATT and SNEGSKA (reference sequence). There are 11 residues in the CDR3. The CDR3 DNA follows: TGCAGTGCCAGACAGAGGGAGACCCAGTACTTC. It encodes CSARQRETQYF.

The sample holds a few counts of this clonotype. The chain couples TRBV18 to TRBJ2-3, with D possibly being TRBD2 (5 bases). The CDR3 totals 13 residues. The V gene's germline CDR1 is KGHSH and CDR2 LQKENI. V shed 9 bases and J shed 5 bases, with 15 bases lying between them. CDR3 residues: CASTRGQGDTQYF. The CDR3 DNA sequence: TGTGCCAGTACCAGAGGGCAAGGAGATACGCAGTATTTT.

The sample holds many counts of this clonotype. The J gene is TRBJ2-5, the V gene TRBV6-1; D assignment may be TRBD1 or TRBD2 (5 bases each). The CDR3 covers 14 residues. The V end was cut by 5 bases, the J end by 2 bases, with 12 bases between. Looked up from germline, CDR1 is MNHNS and CDR2 is SASEGT. The CDR3 region has the DNA TGTGCCAGCAGTCCCGGGGCCACACAAGAGACCCAGTACTTC. Its translation: CASSPGATQETQYF.

A few counts support this clonotype. V is TRBV19 and J is TRBJ2-6, with unresolved D. V was trimmed by 3 bases and J by 1 base, leaving 16 bases between them. This CDR3 contains 18 residues. Germline V gives CDR1 LNHDA, CDR2 SQIVND (reference sequence). CDR3 sequence: CASSIRGNFVSGANVLTF. The CDR3 bases are TGTGCCAGTAGTATCCGAGGCAACTTTGTTTCTGGGGCCAACGTCCTGACTTTC.

The rearrangement uses TRBV6-1 and TRBJ2-1; D not resolved. V was cut by 7 bases and J by 6 bases, with 10 bases left in between. This CDR3 spans 12 amino acids. CDR1 is MNHNS and CDR2 is SASEGT in the germline V gene. CDR3 nucleotide sequence: TGTGCCAGCACTGACTCTCTCAATGAGCAGTTCTTC. It translates to CASTDSLNEQFF.